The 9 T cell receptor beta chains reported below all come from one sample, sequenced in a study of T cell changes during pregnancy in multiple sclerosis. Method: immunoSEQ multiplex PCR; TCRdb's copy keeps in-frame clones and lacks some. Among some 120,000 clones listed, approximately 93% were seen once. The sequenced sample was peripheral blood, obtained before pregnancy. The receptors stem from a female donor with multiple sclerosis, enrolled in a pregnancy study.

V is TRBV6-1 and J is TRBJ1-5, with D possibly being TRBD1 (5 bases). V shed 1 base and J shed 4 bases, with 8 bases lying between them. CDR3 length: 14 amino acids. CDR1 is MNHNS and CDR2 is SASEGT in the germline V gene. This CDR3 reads CASSEGRVNQPQHF. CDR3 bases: TGTGCCAGCAGTGAAGGCAGGGTAAATCAGCCCCAGCATTTT.

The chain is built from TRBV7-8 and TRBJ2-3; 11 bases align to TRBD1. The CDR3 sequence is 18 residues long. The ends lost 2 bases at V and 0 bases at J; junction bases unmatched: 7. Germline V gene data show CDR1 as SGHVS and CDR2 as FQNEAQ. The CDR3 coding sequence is TGTGCCAGCAGCTTATTGGGGACAGGGGGGACTAGCACAGATACGCAGTATTTT. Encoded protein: CASSLLGTGGTSTDTQYF.

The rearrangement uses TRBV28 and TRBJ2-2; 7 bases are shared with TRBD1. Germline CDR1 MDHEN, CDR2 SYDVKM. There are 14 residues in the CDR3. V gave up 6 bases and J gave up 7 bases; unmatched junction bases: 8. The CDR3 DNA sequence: TGTGCCAGCAGACAAGACAGGGTCATCGGGGAGCTGTTTTTT. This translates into CASRQDRVIGELFF.

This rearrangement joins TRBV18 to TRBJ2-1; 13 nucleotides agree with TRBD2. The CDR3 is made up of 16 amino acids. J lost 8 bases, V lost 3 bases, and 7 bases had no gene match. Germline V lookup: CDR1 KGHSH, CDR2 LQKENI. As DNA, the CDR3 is TGTGCCAGCTCACCCCGGACTAGCGGGAGTTCGCATGAGCAGTTCTTC. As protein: CASSPRTSGSSHEQFF.

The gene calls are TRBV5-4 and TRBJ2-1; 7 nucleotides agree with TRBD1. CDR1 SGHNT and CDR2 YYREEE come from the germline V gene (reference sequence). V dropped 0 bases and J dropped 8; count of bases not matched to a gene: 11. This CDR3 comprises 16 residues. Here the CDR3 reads CASSLGPFGTDHEQFF. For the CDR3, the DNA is TGTGCCAGCAGCTTGGGTCCCTTCGGGACAGACCATGAGCAGTTCTTC.

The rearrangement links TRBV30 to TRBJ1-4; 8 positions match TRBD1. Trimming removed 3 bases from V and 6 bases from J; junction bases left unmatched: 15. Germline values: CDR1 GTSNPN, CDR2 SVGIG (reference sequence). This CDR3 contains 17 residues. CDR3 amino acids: CAWRRDRTTTLDEKLFF. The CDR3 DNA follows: TGTGCCTGGAGGAGGGACAGGACAACCACTTTGGATGAAAAACTGTTTTTT.

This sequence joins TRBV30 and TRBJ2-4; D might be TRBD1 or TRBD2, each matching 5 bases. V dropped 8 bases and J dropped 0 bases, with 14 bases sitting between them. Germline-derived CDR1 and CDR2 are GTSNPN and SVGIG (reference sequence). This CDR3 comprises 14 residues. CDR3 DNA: TGTGCCCGGGGTGAGGACACAGCCAAAAACATTCAGTACTTC. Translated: CARGEDTAKNIQYF.

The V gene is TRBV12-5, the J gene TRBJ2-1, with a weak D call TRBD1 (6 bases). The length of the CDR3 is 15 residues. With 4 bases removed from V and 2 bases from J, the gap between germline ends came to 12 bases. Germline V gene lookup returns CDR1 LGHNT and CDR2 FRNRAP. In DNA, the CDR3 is TGTGCTAGTGGTTCACCGGGACACCCCTACAATGAGCAGTTCTTC. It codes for CASGSPGHPYNEQFF.

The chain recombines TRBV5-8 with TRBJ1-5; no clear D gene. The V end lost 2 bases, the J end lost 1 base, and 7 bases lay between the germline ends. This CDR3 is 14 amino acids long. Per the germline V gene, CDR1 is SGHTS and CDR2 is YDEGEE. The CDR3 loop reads CASSFVQSNQPQHF. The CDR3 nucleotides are TGTGCCAGCAGCTTTGTGCAGAGCAATCAGCCCCAGCATTTT.